This T cell receptor beta chain was obtained from a study of blood T cell repertoires in COVID-19. Turning to the study itself: The samples span acute and convalescent COVID-19 from the United States, Italy and Spain. PBMCs, B-cell-depleted T cells, or T cells were the source of the cDNA or gDNA that made up the material.

Clones were read by immunoSEQ multiplex PCR, and TCRdb kept only the in-frame ones, dropping some. The top ten hold 1.5% to 2% of the sample, which has around 330,000 clones, more than 70% seen once. The ends were cut back, 2 bases at V and 4 bases at J, with 11 bases in the middle. Germline V gene data show CDR1 as MNHEY and CDR2 as SVGAGI. The CDR3 spans 14 residues. Seattle patients were enrolled while actively infected and followed longitudinally. The clonotype was recovered from a woman aged 25 to 39 with COVID-19, enrolled during active disease. The source material was peripheral blood. The gene calls are TRBV6-5 and TRBJ1-1, with a possible D match to TRBD1 (6 bases). The CDR3 spells CASSYERGGTEAFF. DNA for the CDR3: TGTGCCAGCAGTTACGAGAGGGGGGGCACTGAAGCTTTCTTT.